Described below is a single T cell receptor beta chain sequence and its context. Mismatch with germline at one junction end may stem from a read error. The CDR3 covers 14 residues. Germline values: CDR1 SGHNT, CDR2 YYREEE (reference sequence). The sample originates from a study of T cells in Graves' hyperthyroidism and ophthalmopathy. The overall study: The blood sample was taken at first diagnosis, before treatment began.

From 10 ml of fresh peripheral blood, PBMCs were isolated. Amplification of TCR beta CDR3 regions used RNA as the template. HTBI primers were employed in a first-round RT-PCR of the TCR CDR3. One entry per CDR3 protein results from TCRdb running MiXCR on the multiplex PCR reads. The sample holds around 760,000 distinct CDR3 sequences, 35% seen once. Specimen: blood. The V and J genes are TRBV5-4 and TRBJ1-3; 7 bases match TRBD1. The clonotype comes from a woman in her thirties or forties with Graves' hyperthyroidism. The CDR3 sequence: CASSRGTAGNAIYF. For the CDR3, the DNA is TGTGCCAGCAGCCGAGGGACAGCTGGAAACGCCATATATTTT.